Listed below are T cell receptor beta chains from one sample, sequenced in a study of PD-L1 blockade in urothelial cancer. Method: immunoSEQ multiplex PCR; TCRdb's copy keeps in-frame clones and lacks some. The table records more than 35,000 clones, approximately 82% of them present only once. Specimen: PBMCs, collected around atezolizumab (anti-PD-L1) treatment. These receptors all stem from a man aged 55 to 70 with urothelial cancer. Each CDR3 is given with its conserved first and last residue. The D gene is left open where the match is weak. Size values are once, few and many counts, or a class for expanded clones, and some rows have none.

v_call: TRBV9; d_call: -; clone_size: -; j_call: TRBJ2-7; cdr3_nt: TGTGCCAGCAGCGATCACAGCTCCTACGAGCAGTACTTC; cdr3_aa: CASSDHSSYEQYF
v_call: TRBV18; d_call: TRBD2; clone_size: once; j_call: TRBJ2-1; cdr3_nt: TGTGCCAGCTCAACGGCACGCGGCGGGAGGGCCGGGATCTACAATGAGCAGTTCTTC; cdr3_aa: CASSTARGGRAGIYNEQFF
v_call: TRBV2; d_call: -; clone_size: -; j_call: TRBJ2-5; cdr3_nt: TGTGCCAGCACAGGGTTTCGAGAGACCCAGTACTTC; cdr3_aa: CASTGFRETQYF
v_call: TRBV14; d_call: TRBD1; clone_size: -; j_call: TRBJ1-1; cdr3_nt: TGTGCCAGCAGCCAAGCCCCCCGCCAGGACAGGGCCTACACTGAAGCTTTCTTT; cdr3_aa: CASSQAPRQDRAYTEAFF
v_call: TRBV5-1; d_call: TRBD1; clone_size: -; j_call: TRBJ2-5; cdr3_nt: TGCGCCAGCAGCGACCCGACAGGGGCAGAGACCCAGTACTTC; cdr3_aa: CASSDPTGAETQYF
v_call: TRBV6-1; d_call: -; clone_size: -; j_call: TRBJ1-3; cdr3_nt: TGTGCCAGCAGGGTCCCGGGTCGGGGGGGAAACACCATATATTTT; cdr3_aa: CASRVPGRGGNTIYF
v_call: TRBV27; d_call: -; clone_size: -; j_call: TRBJ2-1; cdr3_nt: TGTGCCAGCAGTAATACGGCGGGAGAGCAGTTCTTC; cdr3_aa: CASSNTAGEQFF
v_call: TRBV2; d_call: -; clone_size: -; j_call: TRBJ1-1; cdr3_nt: TGTGCCAAAGGGGGGGGTAGGGGGATGAACACTGAAGCTTTCTTT; cdr3_aa: CAKGGGRGMNTEAFF
v_call: TRBV12-5; d_call: TRBD2; clone_size: -; j_call: TRBJ2-2; cdr3_nt: TGTGCTAGTGGTTTGGATCGTGTGGGGGGGACCGGGGAGCTGTTTTTT; cdr3_aa: CASGLDRVGGTGELFF
v_call: TRBV2; d_call: -; clone_size: few; j_call: TRBJ1-6; cdr3_nt: TGTGCCAGCAGTCCCAGACAGGACTCACCCCTCCACTTT; cdr3_aa: CASSPRQDSPLHF
v_call: TRBV6-5; d_call: TRBD2; clone_size: -; j_call: TRBJ2-7; cdr3_nt: TGTGCCAGCAGTTACCTGTCCAGCGGGAGCTCCTACGAGCAGTACTTC; cdr3_aa: CASSYLSSGSSYEQYF
v_call: TRBV7-6; d_call: -; clone_size: -; j_call: TRBJ2-1; cdr3_nt: TGTGCCAGCAGCTCCCCGGGACAAGAAGACAATGAGCAGTTCTTC; cdr3_aa: CASSSPGQEDNEQFF
v_call: TRBV6-1; d_call: -; clone_size: -; j_call: TRBJ2-2; cdr3_nt: TGTGCCAGCAGAGGGACACACTACACCGGGGAGCTGTTTTTT; cdr3_aa: CASRGTHYTGELFF
v_call: TRBV10-3; d_call: -; clone_size: -; j_call: TRBJ1-6; cdr3_nt: TGTGCCACCAGAGCGTCAGGGGATGATTCACCCCTCCACTTT; cdr3_aa: CATRASGDDSPLHF
v_call: TRBV6-6; d_call: -; clone_size: -; j_call: TRBJ2-7; cdr3_nt: TGTGCCAGCAGCCGGGGAGGGGGCTACGAGCAGTACTTC; cdr3_aa: CASSRGGGYEQYF
v_call: TRBV18; d_call: TRBD1; clone_size: -; j_call: TRBJ2-7; cdr3_nt: TGTGCCAGCTCAGGGACAGGGGGCTACGAGCAGTACTTC; cdr3_aa: CASSGTGGYEQYF
v_call: TRBV7-8; d_call: TRBD2; clone_size: -; j_call: TRBJ2-7; cdr3_nt: TGTGCCAGCAGCTTAGCGGCGGGAGGGCCCTCTAAACAGTACTTC; cdr3_aa: CASSLAAGGPSKQYF